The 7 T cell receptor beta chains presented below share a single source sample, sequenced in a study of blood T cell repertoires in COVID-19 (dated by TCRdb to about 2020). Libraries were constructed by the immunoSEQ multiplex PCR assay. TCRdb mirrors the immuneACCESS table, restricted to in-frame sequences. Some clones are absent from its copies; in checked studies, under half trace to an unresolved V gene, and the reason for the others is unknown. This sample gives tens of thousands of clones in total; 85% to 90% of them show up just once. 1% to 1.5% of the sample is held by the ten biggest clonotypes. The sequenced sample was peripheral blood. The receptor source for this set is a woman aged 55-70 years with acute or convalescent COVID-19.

The CDR3 loop reads CASSLRQGSNYGYTF. CDR3 DNA: TGTGCCAGCAGCTTAAGACAGGGGTCTAACTATGGCTACACCTTC. The V call is TRBV7-9, the J call TRBJ1-2; 8 bases align to TRBD1. The CDR3 has 15 amino acids. CDR1 and CDR2 (germline): SEHNR, FQNEAQ (reference sequence). The ends lost 2 bases at V and 0 bases at J; junction bases unmatched: 2.

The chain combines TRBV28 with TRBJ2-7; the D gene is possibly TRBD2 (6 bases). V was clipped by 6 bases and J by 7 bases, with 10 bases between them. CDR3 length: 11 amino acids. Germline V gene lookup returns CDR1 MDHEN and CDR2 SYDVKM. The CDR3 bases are TGTGCCAGCAGCCTGGGGGGAGAGCAGTACGTC. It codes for CASSLGGEQYV.

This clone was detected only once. The CDR3 coding sequence is TGCGCCAGCAGCTTGGGACAGGGGGCGACCAGTAGCTACACCTTC. Its translation: CASSLGQGATSSYTF. The chain has TRBV5-1 and TRBJ1-2; 10 bases match TRBD1. Germline V gene lookup returns CDR1 SGHRS and CDR2 YFSETQ. The CDR3 is 15 residues long. Trimming removed 0 bases from V and 9 bases from J; junction bases left unmatched: 8.

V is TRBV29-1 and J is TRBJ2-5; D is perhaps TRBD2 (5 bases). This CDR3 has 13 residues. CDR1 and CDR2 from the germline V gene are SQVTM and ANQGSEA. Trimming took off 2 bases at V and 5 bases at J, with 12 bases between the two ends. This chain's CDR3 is CSVEPGVGETQYF. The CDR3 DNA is TGCAGCGTTGAACCCGGGGTTGGGGAGACCCAGTACTTC.

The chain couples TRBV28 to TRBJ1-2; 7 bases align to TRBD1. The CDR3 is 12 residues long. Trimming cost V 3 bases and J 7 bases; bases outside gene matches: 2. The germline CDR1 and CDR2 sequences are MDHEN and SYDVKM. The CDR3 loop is CASSLRGLGYTF. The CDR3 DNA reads TGTGCCAGCAGTTTGAGGGGGCTTGGCTACACCTTC.

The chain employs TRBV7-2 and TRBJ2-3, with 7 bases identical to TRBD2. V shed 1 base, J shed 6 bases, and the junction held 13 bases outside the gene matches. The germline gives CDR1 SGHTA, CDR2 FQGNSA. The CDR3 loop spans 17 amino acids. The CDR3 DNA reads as TGTGCCAGCAGCTTAGTACTCGGGGGAGGGCCTGGGGATACGCAGTATTTT. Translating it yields CASSLVLGGGPGDTQYF.

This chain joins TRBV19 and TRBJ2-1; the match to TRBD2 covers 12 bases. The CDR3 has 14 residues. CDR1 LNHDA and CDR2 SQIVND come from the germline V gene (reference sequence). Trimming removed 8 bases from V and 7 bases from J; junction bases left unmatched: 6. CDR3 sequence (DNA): TGTGCCAGTCGGCTAGCGGGAGGGCCGAATGAGCAGTTCTTC. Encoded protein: CASRLAGGPNEQFF.